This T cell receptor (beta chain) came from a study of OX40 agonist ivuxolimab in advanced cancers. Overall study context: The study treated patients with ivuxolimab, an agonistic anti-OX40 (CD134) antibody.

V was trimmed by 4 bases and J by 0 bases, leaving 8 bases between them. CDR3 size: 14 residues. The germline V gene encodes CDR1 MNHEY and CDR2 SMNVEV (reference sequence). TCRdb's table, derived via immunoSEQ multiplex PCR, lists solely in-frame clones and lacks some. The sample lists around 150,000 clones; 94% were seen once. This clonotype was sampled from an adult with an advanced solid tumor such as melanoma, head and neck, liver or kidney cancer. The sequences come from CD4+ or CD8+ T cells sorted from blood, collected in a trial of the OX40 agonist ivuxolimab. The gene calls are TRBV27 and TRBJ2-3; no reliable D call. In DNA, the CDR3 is TGTGCCAGCAGTTCACCAGGAAGCACAGATACGCAGTATTTT. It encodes CASSSPGSTDTQYF.